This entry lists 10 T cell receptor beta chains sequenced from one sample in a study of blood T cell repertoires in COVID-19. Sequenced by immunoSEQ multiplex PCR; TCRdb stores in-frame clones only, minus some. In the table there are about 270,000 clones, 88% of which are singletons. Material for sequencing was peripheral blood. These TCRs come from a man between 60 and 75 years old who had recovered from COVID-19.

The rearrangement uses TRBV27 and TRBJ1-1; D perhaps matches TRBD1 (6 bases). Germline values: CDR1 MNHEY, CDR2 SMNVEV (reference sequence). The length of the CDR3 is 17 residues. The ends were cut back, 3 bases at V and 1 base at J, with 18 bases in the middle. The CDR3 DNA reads TGTGCCAGCAGTTTCCTCAGACAGGACCGCTCGAACACTGAAGCTTTCTTT. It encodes CASSFLRQDRSNTEAFF.

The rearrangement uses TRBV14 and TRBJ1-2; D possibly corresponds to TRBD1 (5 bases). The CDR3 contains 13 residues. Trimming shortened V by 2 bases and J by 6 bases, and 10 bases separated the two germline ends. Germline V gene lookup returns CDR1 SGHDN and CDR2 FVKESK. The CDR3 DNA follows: TGTGCCAGCAGCCAACAGACAGTGAATGGCTACACCTTC. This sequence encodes CASSQQTVNGYTF.

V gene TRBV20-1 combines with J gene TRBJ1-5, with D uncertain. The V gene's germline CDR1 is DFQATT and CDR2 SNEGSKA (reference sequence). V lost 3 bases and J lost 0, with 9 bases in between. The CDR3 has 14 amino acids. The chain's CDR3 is CSASGGYSNQPQHF. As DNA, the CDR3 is TGCAGTGCTAGTGGAGGCTATAGCAATCAGCCCCAGCATTTT.

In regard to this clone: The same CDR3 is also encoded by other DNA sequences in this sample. CDR3: CASSLAGSYNEQFF. The CDR3 nucleotides are TGCGCCAGCAGCCTAGCGGGGAGTTACAATGAGCAGTTCTTC. The rearrangement joins TRBV5-1 to TRBJ2-1, with TRBD2 matching 9 bases. CDR3 length equals 14 residues. V shed 4 bases and J 4 bases; nucleotides not matched to a gene: 3. CDR1 SGHRS and CDR2 YFSETQ come from the germline V gene.

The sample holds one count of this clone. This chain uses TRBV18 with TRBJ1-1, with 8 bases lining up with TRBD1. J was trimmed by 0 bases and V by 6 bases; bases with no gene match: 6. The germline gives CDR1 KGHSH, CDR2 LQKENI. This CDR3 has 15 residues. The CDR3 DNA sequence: TGTGCCAGCTCCCCAAGACAGGGGATGAACACTGAAGCTTTCTTT. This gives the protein CASSPRQGMNTEAFF. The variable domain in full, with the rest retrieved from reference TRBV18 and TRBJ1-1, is NAGVMQNPRHLVRRRGQEARLRCSPMKGHSHVYWYRQLPEEGLKFMVYLQKENIIDESGMPKERFSAEFPKEGPSILRIQQVVRGDSAAYFCASSPRQGMNTEAFFGQGTRLTVV.

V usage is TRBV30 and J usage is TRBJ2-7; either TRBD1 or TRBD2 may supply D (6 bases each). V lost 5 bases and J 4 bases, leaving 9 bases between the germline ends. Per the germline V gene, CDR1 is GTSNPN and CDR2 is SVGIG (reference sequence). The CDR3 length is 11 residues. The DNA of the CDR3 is TGTGCCTGGGGGGGGCGGTACGAGCAGTACTTC. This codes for CAWGGRYEQYF.

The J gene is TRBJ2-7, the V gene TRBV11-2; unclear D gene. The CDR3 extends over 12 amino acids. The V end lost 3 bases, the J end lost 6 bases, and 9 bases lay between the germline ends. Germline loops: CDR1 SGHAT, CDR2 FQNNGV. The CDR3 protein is CASSFGLFEQYF. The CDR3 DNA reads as TGTGCCAGCAGCTTCGGTCTCTTCGAGCAGTACTTC.

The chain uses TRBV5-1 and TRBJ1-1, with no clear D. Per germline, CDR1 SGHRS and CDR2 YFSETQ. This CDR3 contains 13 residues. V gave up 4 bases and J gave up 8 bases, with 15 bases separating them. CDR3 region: CASSPGGEAEAFF. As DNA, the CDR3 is TGCGCCAGCAGCCCAGGCGGGGAGGCCGAAGCTTTCTTT.

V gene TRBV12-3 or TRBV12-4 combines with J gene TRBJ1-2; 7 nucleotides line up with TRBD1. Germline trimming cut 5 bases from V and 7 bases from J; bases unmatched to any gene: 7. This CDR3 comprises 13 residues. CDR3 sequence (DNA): TGTGCCAGCAGTATGACAGGGTTACCTGGCTACACCTTC. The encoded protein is CASSMTGLPGYTF.

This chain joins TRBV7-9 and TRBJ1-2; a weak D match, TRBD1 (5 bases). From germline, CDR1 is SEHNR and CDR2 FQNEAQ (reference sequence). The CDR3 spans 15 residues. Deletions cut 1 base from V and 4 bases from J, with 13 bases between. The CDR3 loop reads CASSLGQWVPYGYTF. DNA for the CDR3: TGTGCCAGCAGCTTAGGACAGTGGGTTCCCTATGGCTACACCTTC.